This section outlines one T cell receptor (beta chain) sequence together with its context. Antigen unknown. This specimen comes from a study of shared clonotypes between healthy human individuals. The wider study: In total, the donors were a couple of women and a few men aged 18 to 49. Findings of the study overall: Exclusively blood specimens were collected; tissue repertoires likely differ. Sequencing depth was a factor that was expected to affect clonotype sharing among donors.

Germline CDR1 MDHEN, CDR2 SYDVKM. The germline V and J ends were trimmed by 3 bases and 0 bases, with 16 bases remaining between them. CDR3 length: 17 residues. Profiled with immunoSEQ multiplex PCR; TCRdb holds only in-frame clones, not every one. The table shows 2,500,000 or so clones, with 80% to 95% occurring only once. The clonotype was recovered from a man in his late teens or twenties in good health. Some clones in this sample may be carry-over from other donors' samples. The genes are TRBV28 and TRBJ2-3; D assignment may be TRBD1 or TRBD2 (6 bases each). The sample taken for sequencing was naive CD4+ T cells from PBMCs. Subset given: CD45RA+ positively selected. This chain's CDR3 is CASSFLTGAHSTDTQYF. Here the CDR3 DNA reads TGTGCCAGCAGTTTCCTTACGGGGGCCCATAGCACAGATACGCAGTATTTT. Using reference TRBV28 and TRBJ2-3 for the parts outside the CDR3, the full variable domain is DVKVTQSSRYLVKRTGEKVFLECVQDMDHENMFWYRQDPGLGLRLIYFSYDVKMKEKGDIPEGYSVSREKKERFSLILESASTNQTSMYLCASSFLTGAHSTDTQYFGPGTRLTVL.